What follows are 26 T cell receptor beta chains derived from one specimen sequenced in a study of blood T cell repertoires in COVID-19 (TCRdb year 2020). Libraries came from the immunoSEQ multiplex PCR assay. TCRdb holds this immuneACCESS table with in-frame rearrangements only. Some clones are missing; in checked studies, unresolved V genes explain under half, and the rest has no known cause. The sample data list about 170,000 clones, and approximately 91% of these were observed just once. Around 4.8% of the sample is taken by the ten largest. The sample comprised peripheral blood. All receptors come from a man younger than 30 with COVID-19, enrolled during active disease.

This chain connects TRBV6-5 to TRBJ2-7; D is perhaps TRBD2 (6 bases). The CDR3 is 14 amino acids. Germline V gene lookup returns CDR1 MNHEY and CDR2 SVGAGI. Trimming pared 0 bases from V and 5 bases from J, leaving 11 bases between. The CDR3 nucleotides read TGTGCCAGCAGTTACTCACAAGGGACTGACGAGCAGTACTTC. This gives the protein CASSYSQGTDEQYF.

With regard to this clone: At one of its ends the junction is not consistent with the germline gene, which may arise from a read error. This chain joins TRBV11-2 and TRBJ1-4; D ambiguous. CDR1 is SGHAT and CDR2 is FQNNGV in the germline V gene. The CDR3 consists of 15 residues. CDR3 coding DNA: TGTGCCAGCAGCTTAGGCCCCACGGGTAATGAAAAACTGCTTTTT. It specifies CASSLGPTGNEKLLF.

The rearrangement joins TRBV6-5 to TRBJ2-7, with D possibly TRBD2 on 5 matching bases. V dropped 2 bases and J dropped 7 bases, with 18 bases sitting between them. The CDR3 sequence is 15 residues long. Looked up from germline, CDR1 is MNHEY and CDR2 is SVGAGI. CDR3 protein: CASSYADGASGEQYF. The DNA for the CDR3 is TGTGCCAGCAGTTACGCGGACGGCGCTTCGGGGGAGCAGTACTTC.

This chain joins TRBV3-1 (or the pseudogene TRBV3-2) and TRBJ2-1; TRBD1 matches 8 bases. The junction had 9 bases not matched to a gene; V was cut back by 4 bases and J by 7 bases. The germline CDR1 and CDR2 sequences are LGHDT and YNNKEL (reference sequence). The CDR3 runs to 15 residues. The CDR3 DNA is TGTGCCAGCAGCCCCTCAGGGGGCGCGAGTAATGAGCAGTTCTTC. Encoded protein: CASSPSGGASNEQFF.

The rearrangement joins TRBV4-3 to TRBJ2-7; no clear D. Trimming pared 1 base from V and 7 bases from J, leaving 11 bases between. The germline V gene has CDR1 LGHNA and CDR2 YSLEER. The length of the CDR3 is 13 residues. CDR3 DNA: TGCGCCAGCAGCCAAGCGCGCGGTGGGGAGCAGTACTTC. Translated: CASSQARGGEQYF.

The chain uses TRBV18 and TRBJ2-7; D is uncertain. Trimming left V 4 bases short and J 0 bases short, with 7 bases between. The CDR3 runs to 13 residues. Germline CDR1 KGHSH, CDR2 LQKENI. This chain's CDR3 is CASSQYSSYEQYF. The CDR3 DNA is TGTGCCAGCTCACAATACAGCTCCTACGAGCAGTACTTC.

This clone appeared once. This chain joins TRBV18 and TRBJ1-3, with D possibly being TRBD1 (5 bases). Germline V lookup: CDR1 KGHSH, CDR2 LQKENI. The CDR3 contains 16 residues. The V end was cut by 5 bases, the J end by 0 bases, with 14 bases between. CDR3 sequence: CASSDNRISSGNTIYF. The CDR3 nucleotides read TGTGCCAGCTCAGATAACAGGATCAGCTCTGGAAACACCATATATTTT. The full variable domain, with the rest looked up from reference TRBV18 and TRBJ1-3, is NAGVMQNPRHLVRRRGQEARLRCSPMKGHSHVYWYRQLPEEGLKFMVYLQKENIIDESGMPKERFSAEFPKEGPSILRIQQVVRGDSAAYFCASSDNRISSGNTIYFGEGSWLTVV.

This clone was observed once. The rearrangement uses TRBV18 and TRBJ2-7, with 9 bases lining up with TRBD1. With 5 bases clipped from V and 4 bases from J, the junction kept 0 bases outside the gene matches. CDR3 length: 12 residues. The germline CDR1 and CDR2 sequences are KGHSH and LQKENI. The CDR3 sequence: CASSGTGYEQYF. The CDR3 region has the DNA TGTGCCAGCTCAGGGACAGGGTACGAGCAGTACTTC.

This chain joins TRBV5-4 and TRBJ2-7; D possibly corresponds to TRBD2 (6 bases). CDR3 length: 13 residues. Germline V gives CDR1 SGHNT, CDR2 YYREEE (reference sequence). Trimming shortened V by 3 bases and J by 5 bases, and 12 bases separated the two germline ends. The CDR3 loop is CASSSLLANEQYF. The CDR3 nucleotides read TGTGCCAGCAGCTCCCTACTAGCCAACGAGCAGTACTTC.

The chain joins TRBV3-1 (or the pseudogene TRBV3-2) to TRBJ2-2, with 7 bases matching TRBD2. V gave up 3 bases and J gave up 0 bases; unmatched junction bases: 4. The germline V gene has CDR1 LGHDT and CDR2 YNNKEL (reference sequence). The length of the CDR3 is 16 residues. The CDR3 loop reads CASSQIAGANTGELFF. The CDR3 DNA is TGTGCCAGCAGCCAGATTGCGGGGGCGAACACCGGGGAGCTGTTTTTT.

The CDR3 here is CASSQGEGTGNTIYF. Here the CDR3 DNA reads TGCGCCAGCAGCCAGGGAGAAGGCACTGGAAACACCATATATTTT. The chain links TRBV4-3 to TRBJ1-3; D not certain. CDR3 length: 15 residues. V lost 3 bases, J lost 2 bases, and 11 bases lay in between. Germline values: CDR1 LGHNA, CDR2 YSLEER.

CDR3 loop: CASSTLSAGEQYF. The CDR3 DNA sequence: TGTGCCAGCAGCACTCTCTCCGCCGGTGAGCAGTACTTC. The J gene is TRBJ2-7, the V gene TRBV9; D is uncertain. From germline, CDR1 is SGDLS and CDR2 YYNGEE. V was shortened by 4 bases and J by 7 bases, with 15 bases between the two germline ends. CDR3 length equals 13 residues.

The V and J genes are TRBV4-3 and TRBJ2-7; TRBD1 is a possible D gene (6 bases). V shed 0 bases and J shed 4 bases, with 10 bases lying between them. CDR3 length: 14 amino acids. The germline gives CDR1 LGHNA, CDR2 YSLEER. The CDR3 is CASSQDRTVYEQYF. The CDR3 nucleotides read TGCGCCAGCAGCCAAGATAGGACAGTTTACGAGCAGTACTTC.

The CDR3 coding sequence is TGTGCCAGCAGCCCGCCGGGACTAGCGGGATTTCGCGAGCAGTACTTC. Amino acid sequence: CASSPPGLAGFREQYF. V is TRBV3-1 (or the pseudogene TRBV3-2) and J is TRBJ2-7; 13 nucleotides align to TRBD2. Germline-derived CDR1 and CDR2 are LGHDT and YNNKEL (reference sequence). The trim removed 4 bases at V and 6 bases at J, leaving 9 bases unmatched. The CDR3 is 16 amino acids.

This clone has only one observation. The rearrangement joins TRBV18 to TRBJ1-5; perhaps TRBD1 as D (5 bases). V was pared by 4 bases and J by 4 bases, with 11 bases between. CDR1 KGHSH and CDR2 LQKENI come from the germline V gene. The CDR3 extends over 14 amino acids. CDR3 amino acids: CASSRGTLNQPQHF. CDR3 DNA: TGTGCCAGCTCACGTGGGACTTTGAATCAGCCCCAGCATTTT.

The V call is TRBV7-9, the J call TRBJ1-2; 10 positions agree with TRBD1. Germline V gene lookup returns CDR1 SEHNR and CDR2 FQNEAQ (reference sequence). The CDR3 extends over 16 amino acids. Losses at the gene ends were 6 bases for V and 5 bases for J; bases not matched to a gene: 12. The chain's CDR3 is CASRLPGQGTQYGYTF. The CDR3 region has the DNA TGTGCCAGCAGACTTCCGGGACAGGGGACCCAATATGGCTACACCTTC. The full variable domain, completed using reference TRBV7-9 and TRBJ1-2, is DTGVSQNPRHKITKRGQNVTFRCDPISEHNRLYWYRQTLGQGPEFLTYFQNEAQLEKSRLLSDRFSAERPKGSFSTLEIQRTEQGDSAMYLCASRLPGQGTQYGYTFGSGTRLTVV.

As DNA, the CDR3 is TGTGCCAGCAGCTTAGGGAAGGGGTTGGCTAACTATGGCTACACCTTC. Translation gives CASSLGKGLANYGYTF. The chain combines TRBV11-2 with TRBJ1-2, with D possibly being TRBD1 (5 bases). CDR3 size: 16 residues. Germline values: CDR1 SGHAT, CDR2 FQNNGV. V was clipped by 1 base and J by 0 bases, with 12 bases between them.

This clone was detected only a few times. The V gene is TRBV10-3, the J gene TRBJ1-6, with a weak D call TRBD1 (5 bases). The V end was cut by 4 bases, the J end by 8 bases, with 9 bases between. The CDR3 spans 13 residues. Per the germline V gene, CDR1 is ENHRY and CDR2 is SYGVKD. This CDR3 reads CAISAGRDSPLHF. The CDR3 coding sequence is TGTGCCATCAGTGCAGGGCGAGATTCACCCCTCCACTTT.

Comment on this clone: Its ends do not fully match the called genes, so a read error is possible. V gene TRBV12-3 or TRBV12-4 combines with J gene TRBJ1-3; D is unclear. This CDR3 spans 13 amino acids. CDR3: CASSPVPGSTIYF. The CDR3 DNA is TGTGCCAGCAGCCCGGTCCCAGGAAGCACCATATATTTT.

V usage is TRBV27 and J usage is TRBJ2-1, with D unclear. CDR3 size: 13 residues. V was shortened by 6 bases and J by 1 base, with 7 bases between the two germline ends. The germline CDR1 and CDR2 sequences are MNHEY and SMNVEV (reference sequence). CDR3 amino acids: CASSPNSYNEQFF. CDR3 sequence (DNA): TGTGCCAGCAGCCCTAATTCCTACAATGAGCAGTTCTTC.

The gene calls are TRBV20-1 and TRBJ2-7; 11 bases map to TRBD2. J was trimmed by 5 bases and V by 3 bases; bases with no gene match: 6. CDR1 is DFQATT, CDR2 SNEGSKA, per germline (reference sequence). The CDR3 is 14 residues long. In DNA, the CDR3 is TGCAGTGCTAGTACTAGCGGGAGTTTCAACGAGCAGTACTTC. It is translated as CSASTSGSFNEQYF.

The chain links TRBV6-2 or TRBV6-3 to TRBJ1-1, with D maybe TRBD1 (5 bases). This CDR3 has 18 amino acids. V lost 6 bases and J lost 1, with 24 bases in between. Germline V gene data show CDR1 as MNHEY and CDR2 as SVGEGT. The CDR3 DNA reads TGTGCCAGCAGCCCTCTCGGGGGATCCCCCCTCGGGAACACTGAAGCTTTCTTT. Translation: CASSPLGGSPLGNTEAFF.

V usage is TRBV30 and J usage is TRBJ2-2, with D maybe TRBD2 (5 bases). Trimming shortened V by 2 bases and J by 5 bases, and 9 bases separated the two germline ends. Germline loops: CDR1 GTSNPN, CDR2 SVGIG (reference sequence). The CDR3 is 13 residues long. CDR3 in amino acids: CAWSPTGTGELFF. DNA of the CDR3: TGTGCCTGGAGTCCGACGGGGACCGGGGAGCTGTTTTTT.

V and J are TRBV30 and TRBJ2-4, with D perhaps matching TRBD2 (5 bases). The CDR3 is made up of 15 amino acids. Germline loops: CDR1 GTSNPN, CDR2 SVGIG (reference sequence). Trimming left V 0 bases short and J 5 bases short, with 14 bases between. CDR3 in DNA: TGTGCCTGGAGTGTACTTCCATTGAGGGAAAACATTCAGTACTTC. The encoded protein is CAWSVLPLRENIQYF.

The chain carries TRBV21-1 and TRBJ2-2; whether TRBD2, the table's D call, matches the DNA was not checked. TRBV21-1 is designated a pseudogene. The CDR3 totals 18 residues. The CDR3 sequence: CASSKWREGLAATGELFF. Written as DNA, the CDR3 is TGTGCCAGCAGCAAATGGAGGGAGGGACTAGCGGCCACCGGGGAGCTGTTTTTT.

In DNA, the CDR3 is TGTGCCAGCAGTTTATACGGGGGGTGGGGCAGTACTAACTATGGCTACACCTTC. It codes for CASSLYGGWGSTNYGYTF. V gene TRBV28 combines with J gene TRBJ1-2, with D possibly matching TRBD1 (5 bases). CDR3 length: 18 amino acids. The V and J ends lost 1 base and 0 bases respectively, with 18 bases between them. Germline V CDR1 and CDR2: MDHEN, SYDVKM.